These 8 T cell receptor beta chains originate from one sample sequenced in a study of regulatory T cells in long-lasting Graves disease. Specified time point: persistent/refractory GD, antithyroid drugs over 5 years with positive TRAb. Preparation of the TCR library used RNA extracted from PBMCs. Relying on iRepertoire HTBI primers and Arm-PCR of CDR3 regions, the team built TCR beta libraries. TCRdb called the multiplex PCR reads again in MiXCR, with one record for every CDR3 protein. The sample gives approximately 400,000 distinct CDR3 sequences, approximately 23% of which show up once; around 30% is in the top ten. Sequences were derived from peripheral blood mononuclear cells (PBMCs), sampled when the disease was refractory, from a patient treated with antithyroid drugs. These receptors all stem from a woman aged 40-49 years with Graves disease.

In this sample, this clonotype turned up many times. The genes are TRBV11-2 and TRBJ2-7, with 12 bases fitting TRBD2. The CDR3 runs to 14 residues. Unmatched junction bases numbered 6, after V lost 5 bases and J lost 7 bases. CDR1 is SGHAT and CDR2 is FQNNGV in the germline V gene. The CDR3 DNA reads as TGTGCCAGCAGCCAGACTAGCGGGAGTCAGGAGCAGTACTTC. Its protein product is CASSQTSGSQEQYF.

This chain links TRBV10-2 with TRBJ1-3; a possible D gene is TRBD1 (5 bases). V was cut by 7 bases and J by 4 bases, with 17 bases left in between. The CDR3 covers 15 residues. CDR1 and CDR2 from the germline V gene are WSHSY and SAAADI. The CDR3 region has the DNA TGCGCCAGCACCAACCCCGGGGGTGCAGGAAACACCATATATTTT. It codes for CASTNPGGAGNTIYF.

The chain links TRBV5-1 to TRBJ2-7; 7 nucleotides line up with TRBD1. CDR1 is SGHRS and CDR2 is YFSETQ in the germline V gene. V shed 4 bases, J shed 6 bases, and the junction held 13 bases outside the gene matches. The CDR3 is made up of 15 amino acids. As DNA, the CDR3 is TGCGCCAGCAGCCCCGACAGGGCAGTCTGGGGCGAGCAGTACTTC. Its protein is CASSPDRAVWGEQYF.

This clonotype was picked up a small number of times. The chain recombines TRBV7-9 with TRBJ2-7; either TRBD1 or TRBD2 may fit D (5 bases each). Germline V gives CDR1 SEHNR, CDR2 FQNEAQ (reference sequence). V dropped 1 base and J dropped 7 bases, with 14 bases sitting between them. CDR3 length: 14 residues. CDR3 coding DNA: TGTGCCAGCAGCTTAGGGTGGGACGATTTGGAGCAGTACTTC. Its protein product is CASSLGWDDLEQYF.

Concerning this clonotype itself: Since a far larger clone is one base different, this is likely a read error. The chain uses TRBV7-8 and TRBJ2-7; D is ambiguous. Germline CDR1 is SGHVS and CDR2 is FQNEAQ. The CDR3 loop spans 12 amino acids. The CDR3 nucleotides are TGTGCCGGCAGCCTACCTCTCTACGAGCAGTACTTC. It yields the protein CAGSLPLYEQYF. Filled out from reference TRBV7-8 and TRBJ2-7, the complete variable domain reads GAGVSQSPRYKVAKRGQDVALRCDPISGHVSLFWYQQALGQGPEFLTYFQNEAQLDKSGLPSDRFFAERPEGSVSTLKIQRTQQEDSAVYLCAGSLPLYEQYFGPGTRLTVT.

This clonotype has a count of ten or more. The chain couples TRBV2 to TRBJ2-5; D gene uncertain. Trimming removed 8 bases from V and 5 bases from J, with 15 bases in between. The CDR3 has 13 residues. Germline V gene sequence: CDR1 SNHLY, CDR2 FYNNEI. The DNA of the CDR3 is TGTGCCAGCGCCCTTGGGGTGGCGGAGACCCAGTACTTC. Translating gives CASALGVAETQYF.

V and J are TRBV11-2 and TRBJ2-1; 7 nucleotides agree with TRBD2. Germline assignment: CDR1 SGHAT and CDR2 FQNNGV. Trimming at V came to 0 bases and at J to 15 bases, leaving 14 bases not matched to a gene. This CDR3 has 15 amino acids. The DNA of the CDR3 is TGTGCCAGCAGCTTAGATTCTTCGTCTAGCGGCCCGTCGTTCTTC. This translates into CASSLDSSSSGPSFF. Based on the CDR3 plus reference TRBV11-2 and TRBJ2-1, the full variable domain is EAGVAQSPRYKIIEKRQSVAFWCNPISGHATLYWYQQILGQGPKLLIQFQNNGVVDDSQLPKDRFSAERLKGVDSTLKIQPAKLEDSAVYLCASSLDSSSSGPSFFGPGTRLTVL.

This clonotype has ten or more counts. This chain uses TRBV5-1 with TRBJ2-7; the match to TRBD2 covers 8 bases. Germline loops: CDR1 SGHRS, CDR2 YFSETQ. The CDR3 loop spans 15 amino acids. The junction had 8 bases not matched to a gene; V was cut back by 5 bases and J by 1 base. In nucleotides, the CDR3 is TGCGCCAGCAGGTTTACTAGCGGAACTTCCTACGAGCAGTACTTC. Encoded protein: CASRFTSGTSYEQYF.